Below are 11 T cell receptor beta chains sequenced from a single sample in a study of a mutant IDH1 vaccine in newly diagnosed glioma. Time point indicated: week 23, last vaccination. In every dose of vaccine, 300 ug of mutant IDH1 20-mer peptide was given alongside topical imiquimod. Only in-frame clones appear in the TCRdb table, and some are missing; sequencing was by immunoSEQ multiplex PCR. The table lists about 44,000 clones, 85% to 95% of them singletons. For these receptors, no antigen is known. The specimen was PBMCs, collected from a glioma patient whose treatment included an IDH1 peptide vaccine. These receptors all come from a man aged 45-60 years with glioma.

This clone came up once. V gene TRBV9 combines with J gene TRBJ1-4; 7 bases align to TRBD1. This CDR3 has 15 amino acids. V shed 0 bases and J 8 bases; nucleotides not matched to a gene: 7. The germline CDR1 and CDR2 sequences are SGDLS and YYNGEE. The CDR3 DNA reads as TGTGCCAGCAGCGTAGGGCCGGGGACAGCAGAAAAACTGTTTTTT. This codes for CASSVGPGTAEKLFF.

V gene TRBV19 combines with J gene TRBJ1-5; unclear D gene. CDR3 length: 14 residues. Germline loops: CDR1 LNHDA, CDR2 SQIVND (reference sequence). The V end was cut by 0 bases, the J end by 4 bases, with 7 bases between. CDR3 in DNA: TGTGCCAGTAGTATAGATGGGGAGAATCAGCCCCAGCATTTT. Residues: CASSIDGENQPQHF.

Remarks on this clone: Other DNA sequences from this sample encode an identical CDR3 as well. V is TRBV6-5 and J is TRBJ2-7, with D possibly being TRBD1 (6 bases). The CDR3 consists of 11 residues. Germline V gene sequence: CDR1 MNHEY, CDR2 SVGAGI. Trimming took off 6 bases at V and 4 bases at J, with 7 bases between the two ends. DNA for the CDR3: TGTGCCAGCAGCAGGGGTTACGAGCAGTACTTC. Residues: CASSRGYEQYF.

The rearrangement links TRBV29-1 to TRBJ2-3, with a weak D call TRBD2 (5 bases). V shed 3 bases and J shed 14 bases, with 21 bases lying between them. Germline V gives CDR1 SQVTM, CDR2 ANQGSEA. This CDR3 spans 13 amino acids. The CDR3 spells CSVDCVMASGVYF. DNA of the CDR3: TGCAGCGTTGATTGTGTAATGGCGTCCGGGGTGTATTTT.

The chain has TRBV6-6 and TRBJ1-5; no clear D. Germline V gene lookup returns CDR1 MNHNY and CDR2 SVGAGI (reference sequence). This CDR3 has 13 amino acids. Trimming shortened V by 0 bases and J by 7 bases, and 7 bases separated the two germline ends. The CDR3 region has the DNA TGTGCCAGCAGTTACTCCTTGATGCAGCCCCAGCATTTT. Its protein is CASSYSLMQPQHF.

The rearrangement uses TRBV28 and TRBJ2-7, with 10 bases matching TRBD1. V trimming: 2 bases; J trimming: 7 bases; junction bases outside the gene matches: 14. The germline V gene has CDR1 MDHEN and CDR2 SYDVKM. There are 17 residues in the CDR3. The CDR3: CASSLQRQTGGAREQYF. CDR3 DNA sequence: TGTGCCAGCAGTTTACAGAGACAGACAGGGGGCGCGAGGGAGCAGTACTTC.

The gene calls are TRBV4-2 and TRBJ1-5, with 8 bases identical to TRBD1. V shed 1 base, J shed 1 base, and the junction held 6 bases outside the gene matches. The CDR3 totals 17 residues. The V gene's germline CDR1 is LGHNA and CDR2 YNFKEQ. The CDR3 spells CASSQVLQGGSNQPQHF. The CDR3, as DNA: TGTGCCAGCAGCCAAGTTCTACAGGGGGGAAGCAATCAGCCCCAGCATTTT.

The chain is built from TRBV10-3 and TRBJ2-7; 12 positions agree with TRBD2. Looked up from germline, CDR1 is ENHRY and CDR2 is SYGVKD. The CDR3 covers 16 residues. The V gene end was trimmed by 2 bases and the J gene end by 4 bases; junction bases not matched to a gene: 6. The CDR3 DNA reads as TGTGCCATCAGTGAGCCCGAACTAGCGGGAGGTTACGAGCAGTACTTC. Amino acid sequence: CAISEPELAGGYEQYF.

The gene calls are TRBV7-9 and TRBJ2-1; 7 bases are shared with TRBD1. Germline CDR1 reads SEHNR; CDR2 reads FQNEAQ (reference sequence). The CDR3 covers 13 residues. V lost 4 bases and J lost 13; bases outside the gene matches: 10. In nucleotides, the CDR3 is TGTGCCAGCAGCTGGGGACAGCCGGACGCTCAGTTCTTC. It specifies CASSWGQPDAQFF.

This sequence joins TRBV29-1 and TRBJ2-1; TRBD1 might be the D (5 bases). Germline CDR1 SQVTM, CDR2 ANQGSEA. The CDR3 sequence is 12 residues long. The ends were cut back, 7 bases at V and 5 bases at J, with 12 bases in the middle. The CDR3 sequence: CSGWTIDNEQFF. The DNA for the CDR3 is TGCAGCGGGTGGACAATCGACAATGAGCAGTTCTTC.

This chain joins TRBV15 and TRBJ1-3, with a tentative D call TRBD1 (5 bases). CDR1 and CDR2 (germline): LNHNV, YYDKDF (reference sequence). The CDR3 runs 17 residues. Trimming shortened V by 0 bases and J by 2 bases, and 14 bases separated the two germline ends. CDR3 DNA: TGTGCCACCAGCAGAGATGGGGGACGTGGGGCTGGAAACACCATATATTTT. Protein product: CATSRDGGRGAGNTIYF.